Shown below are 32 T cell receptor beta chains from a single sample sequenced in a study of identical twins. TCRdb itself ran the 5' RACE reads through MiXCR, one entry per CDR3 protein. This sample carries hundreds of thousands of distinct CDR3 sequences, 9% to 15% of them seen once, and the ten largest clones take about 1.5%. These records were also assigned to another study, of yellow fever vaccine responses in identical twins.

The sequencing input was PBMCs. Receptors originate from a woman aged 18-35 years in good health.

This clonotype was found a few times. The junction differs from germline at one of its ends, possibly a read error. The chain carries TRBV13 and TRBJ2-4; TRBD2 agrees at 7 bases. Looked up from germline, CDR1 is PRHDT and CDR2 is FYEKMQ (reference sequence). The CDR3 consists of 12 residues. DNA of the CDR3: TGTGCCAGCAGCCAGAATGCGGGGGAGTGTAACTTC. Translated, it gives CASSQNAGECNF.

This clonotype turned up a few times. The CDR3 DNA reads as TGTGCCAGCAGCTTATATTTTTCCAGCGGAGCCGGGCTGAGCGGGGAGCTGTTTTTT. This encodes CASSLYFSSGAGLSGELFF. The genes are TRBV11-2 and TRBJ2-2; D possibly corresponds to TRBD2 (5 bases). V lost 2 bases to trimming and J lost 7 bases, with 26 bases between them. The CDR3 covers 19 residues. The germline gives CDR1 SGHAT, CDR2 FQNNGV.

The J gene is TRBJ2-1, the V gene TRBV6-1; 10 bases are shared with TRBD2. The germline V gene encodes CDR1 MNHNS and CDR2 SASEGT. Unmatched junction bases numbered 8, after V lost 0 bases and J lost 6 bases. The CDR3 has 17 amino acids. The chain's CDR3 is CASSEASGRVLGNEQFF. In DNA, the CDR3 is TGTGCCAGCAGTGAAGCGAGCGGGAGGGTCCTAGGCAATGAGCAGTTCTTC.

V and J are TRBV2 and TRBJ1-1; no reliable D call. CDR3 size: 12 residues. Germline values: CDR1 SNHLY, CDR2 FYNNEI. Trimming stripped 0 bases from V and 12 bases from J, with 11 bases between. CDR3 in amino acids: CASSEASVKTFF. CDR3 bases: TGTGCCAGCAGTGAAGCGTCCGTAAAAACTTTCTTT. The complete variable domain, with remaining parts taken from reference TRBV2 and TRBJ1-1, reads EPEVTQTPSHQVTQMGQEVILRCVPISNHLYFYWYRQILGQKVEFLVSFYNNEISEKSEIFDDQFSVERPDGSNFTLKIRSTKLEDSAMYFCASSEASVKTFFGQGTRLTVV.

This clonotype was seen a few times. The V call is TRBV5-6, the J call TRBJ2-7; 7 positions match TRBD1. Germline CDR1 is SGHDT and CDR2 is YYEEEE. Germline trimming cut 4 bases from V and 3 bases from J; bases unmatched to any gene: 10. The length of the CDR3 is 15 residues. In DNA, the CDR3 is TGTGCCAGCAGCCCGGAAAACAGGGGTAGCTACGAGCAGTACTTC. Protein: CASSPENRGSYEQYF.

With respect to this clonotype: A junction end diverges from the germline sequence, so it may reflect a read error. The chain recombines TRBV12-3 or TRBV12-4 with TRBJ2-2; 8 nucleotides match TRBD2. This CDR3 spans 18 amino acids. The DNA of the CDR3 is TGTGCCATCAGTCTAACAACGGGACTAGAAGTCTCCACCGGGGAGCTGTTTTTT. This gives the protein CAISLTTGLEVSTGELFF.

J is TRBJ2-1 and V is TRBV6-5, with TRBD1 as a possible D gene (5 bases). The V gene lost 0 bases and the J gene lost 0 bases, with 9 bases spanning the gap. This CDR3 is built from 16 residues. Per germline, CDR1 MNHEY and CDR2 SVGAGI. CDR3 loop: CASSYSRQRSYNEQFF. CDR3 DNA: TGTGCCAGCAGTTACTCGCGACAGCGCTCCTACAATGAGCAGTTCTTC.

J is TRBJ2-2 and V is TRBV5-6, with a possible D match to TRBD1 (5 bases). Per germline, CDR1 SGHDT and CDR2 YYEEEE. This CDR3 is 14 amino acids long. V lost 8 bases, J lost 7 bases, and 18 bases lay in between. CDR3 in amino acids: CARGLGLPGGELFF. The DNA for the CDR3 is TGTGCCAGGGGCTTGGGGCTACCCGGCGGGGAGCTGTTTTTT.

This chain joins TRBV5-1 and TRBJ1-1, with 7 nucleotides matching TRBD1. Trimming removed 0 bases from V and 0 bases from J; junction bases left unmatched: 8. CDR3 length: 17 amino acids. Germline CDR1 is SGHRS and CDR2 is YFSETQ. CDR3 residues: CASSLGTGSPLNTEAFF. DNA for the CDR3: TGCGCCAGCAGCTTGGGGACAGGCTCTCCTTTGAACACTGAAGCTTTCTTT.

V gene TRBV21-1 combines with J gene TRBJ2-7; TRBD2 reflects the table's D call only, with no check against the DNA. TRBV21-1 is described as a pseudogene. The CDR3 spans 15 residues. CDR3 in amino acids: CASSKASGIYDEQYF. CDR3 bases: TGTGCCAGCAGCAAAGCTAGCGGGATTTACGACGAGCAGTACTTC.

This chain links TRBV20-1 with TRBJ2-1, with 9 nucleotides matching TRBD2. The CDR3 runs to 13 residues. J was trimmed by 4 bases and V by 5 bases; bases with no gene match: 3. CDR1 and CDR2 from the germline V gene are DFQATT and SNEGSKA (reference sequence). CDR3 sequence: CSAGSGSYNEQFF. The DNA of the CDR3 is TGCAGTGCTGGTAGCGGGAGTTACAATGAGCAGTTCTTC.

This clonotype turned up a few times. The chain uses TRBV3-1 and TRBJ2-5, with D tentatively TRBD2 (8 bases). There are 18 residues in the CDR3. Trimming shortened V by 0 bases and J by 4 bases, and 21 bases separated the two germline ends. Germline values: CDR1 LGHDT, CDR2 YNNKEL (reference sequence). The CDR3 protein is CASSQDWLSGRQGETQYF. The CDR3 DNA sequence: TGTGCCAGCAGCCAAGATTGGTTGAGCGGGAGACAGGGAGAGACCCAGTACTTC.

The chain has TRBV21-1 and TRBJ2-7. TRBV21-1 represents a pseudogene. The CDR3 consists of 14 residues. The CDR3 nucleotides are TGTGCCAGCAGCTCACACGACCAGTGTTACGAGCAGTACGTC. Its translation is CASSSHDQCYEQYV.

This clonotype appeared a few times. The chain couples TRBV12-3 or TRBV12-4 to TRBJ2-6; TRBD2 agrees at 13 bases. The CDR3 contains 20 residues. Germline trimming cut 7 bases from V and 0 bases from J; bases unmatched to any gene: 12. As DNA, the CDR3 is TGTGCCAGCAAAGGCGGGGGGACTAGCGGGAAACCCTCTGGGGCCAACGTCCTGACTTTC. Encoded protein: CASKGGGTSGKPSGANVLTF.

The chain recombines TRBV6-1 with TRBJ1-1; D call uncertain. V shed 7 bases and J shed 0 bases, with 12 bases lying between them. Germline V gene lookup returns CDR1 MNHNS and CDR2 SASEGT. The CDR3 runs 14 residues. The CDR3 DNA follows: TGTGCCAGCAAAACCCGGCTAATGAACACTGAAGCTTTCTTT. Its translation is CASKTRLMNTEAFF.

This clonotype occurred many times. The chain uses TRBV12-3 or TRBV12-4 and TRBJ2-1, with TRBD2 identical over 14 bases. The J segment lost 3 bases and the V segment lost 5 bases, leaving 6 bases of the junction unmatched. This CDR3 region has 17 residues. CDR3 DNA sequence: TGTGCCAGCAGTGTAGGGACTAGCGGGGGACTCTACAATGAGCAGTTCTTC. It encodes CASSVGTSGGLYNEQFF.

A few counts support this clonotype. The chain uses TRBV12-3 or TRBV12-4 and TRBJ2-3; TRBD2 matches 13 bases. Trimming removed 6 bases from V and 1 base from J; junction bases left unmatched: 4. The CDR3 is 16 amino acids. The CDR3: CASRGLAGRGTDTQYF. The CDR3 DNA sequence: TGTGCCAGCAGGGGACTAGCGGGACGTGGCACAGATACGCAGTATTTT.

In this sample, this clonotype turned up many times. For the CDR3, the DNA is TGTGCCAGCAGCCAGGGACTAGCGGGTACCTACGAGCAGTACTTC. Translating it yields CASSQGLAGTYEQYF. V and J are TRBV7-7 and TRBJ2-7; 12 nucleotides agree with TRBD2. Germline CDR1 reads SSHAT; CDR2 reads FNYEAQ (reference sequence). Losses at the gene ends were 5 bases for V and 2 bases for J; bases not matched to a gene: 4. This CDR3 has 15 amino acids.

The chain uses TRBV12-3 or TRBV12-4 and TRBJ2-7; either TRBD1 or TRBD2 may fit D (5 bases each). Trimming pared 6 bases from V and 0 bases from J, leaving 12 bases between. The CDR3 extends over 14 amino acids. CDR3 sequence: CASSSEGFSYEQYF. As DNA, the CDR3 is TGTGCCAGCAGCTCAGAGGGGTTCTCCTACGAGCAGTACTTC.

J is TRBJ2-3 and V is TRBV2; 13 bases line up with TRBD2. This CDR3 is 19 amino acids long. Germline V gene sequence: CDR1 SNHLY, CDR2 FYNNEI. V was clipped by 10 bases and J by 6 bases; unmatched bases: 22. The CDR3 protein is CATHHQELAGGSGIDTQYF. Here the CDR3 DNA reads TGTGCCACCCACCATCAGGAACTAGCGGGAGGGTCCGGAATCGATACGCAGTATTTT. Combining the CDR3 with reference TRBV2 and TRBJ2-3 gives the whole variable domain EPEVTQTPSHQVTQMGQEVILRCVPISNHLYFYWYRQILGQKVEFLVSFYNNEISEKSEIFDDQFSVERPDGSNFTLKIRSTKLEDSAMYFCATHHQELAGGSGIDTQYFGPGTRLTVL.

The chain employs TRBV29-1 and TRBJ2-1; D gene ambiguous. The CDR3 has 12 residues. Germline V gives CDR1 SQVTM, CDR2 ANQGSEA. V lost 7 bases and J 5 bases, leaving 12 bases between the germline ends. CDR3 protein: CSAPKLNNEQFF. The CDR3 coding sequence is TGCAGCGCCCCTAAGCTCAACAATGAGCAGTTCTTC.

This clonotype has ten or more counts. The chain recombines TRBV20-1 with TRBJ2-5; tentatively, D is TRBD1 or TRBD2 (6 bases each). Germline V gene lookup returns CDR1 DFQATT and CDR2 SNEGSKA (reference sequence). The CDR3 consists of 14 residues. The CDR3 region is CSAREGGRKETQYF. The CDR3 DNA is TGCAGCGCTCGAGAAGGGGGGAGGAAAGAGACCCAGTACTTC.

This clonotype was counted many times. The chain has TRBV6-4 and TRBJ1-2, with 7 nucleotides matching TRBD1. The CDR3 sequence is 15 residues long. The ends lost 6 bases at V and 1 base at J; junction bases unmatched: 8. Per germline, CDR1 MRHNA and CDR2 SNTAGT. CDR3 nucleotides: TGTGCCAGCAGCCCTCGACAGGGAGTTAACTATGGCTACACCTTC. Residues: CASSPRQGVNYGYTF.

This clonotype was seen at least ten times. This chain links TRBV7-2 with TRBJ1-2; 7 nucleotides agree with TRBD1. V gave up 1 base and J gave up 2 bases; unmatched junction bases: 1. This CDR3 region has 14 residues. The germline gives CDR1 SGHTA, CDR2 FQGNSA. CDR3 loop: CASSLETGNYGYTF. CDR3 coding DNA: TGTGCCAGCAGCTTAGAGACAGGGAACTATGGCTACACCTTC.

V is TRBV2 and J is TRBJ2-2; 8 nucleotides line up with TRBD2. The CDR3 has 14 amino acids. Germline V gives CDR1 SNHLY, CDR2 FYNNEI. With 5 bases clipped from V and 8 bases from J, the junction kept 7 bases outside the gene matches. The chain's CDR3 is CASSFNPGGGELFF. CDR3 nucleotides: TGTGCCAGCAGTTTTAACCCGGGGGGGGGGGAGCTGTTTTTT.

This rearrangement joins TRBV18 to TRBJ1-2; TRBD1 is a possible D gene (5 bases). Per the germline V gene, CDR1 is KGHSH and CDR2 is LQKENI. This CDR3 comprises 16 residues. V lost 3 bases to trimming and J lost 3 bases, with 17 bases between them. CDR3 residues: CASSPYSTAYDYGYTF. The CDR3 nucleotides are TGTGCCAGCTCACCGTATTCGACAGCCTACGACTATGGCTACACCTTC.

The rearrangement joins TRBV5-1 to TRBJ2-2; 9 nucleotides match TRBD1. Germline CDR1 reads SGHRS; CDR2 reads YFSETQ. The CDR3 loop spans 17 amino acids. V lost 0 bases, J lost 4 bases, and 7 bases stayed unmatched. CDR3 in DNA: TGCGCCAGCAGCTTGGTTATCTGGGACAGGGCCACCGGGGAGCTGTTTTTT. Protein: CASSLVIWDRATGELFF. The full variable domain, completed using reference TRBV5-1 and TRBJ2-2, is KAGVTQTPRYLIKTRGQQVTLSCSPISGHRSVSWYQQTPGQGLQFLFEYFSETQRNKGNFPGRFSGRQFSNSRSEMNVSTLELGDSALYLCASSLVIWDRATGELFFGEGSRLTVL.

This clonotype was counted between two and nine times. This chain joins TRBV21-1 and TRBJ2-5; TRBD1, as called in the table, went unchecked against the DNA. TRBV21-1 represents a pseudogene. The CDR3 spans 15 residues. The CDR3 loop is CASSSYRGLQETQYF. The CDR3 coding sequence is TGTGCCAGCAGCAGCTACAGGGGGCTACAAGAGACCCAGTACTTC.

The chain has TRBV4-1 and TRBJ2-1; 8 bases line up with TRBD1. Trimming at V came to 2 bases and at J to 2 bases, leaving 2 bases not matched to a gene. The V gene's germline CDR1 is MGHRA and CDR2 YSYEKL. The CDR3 is made up of 15 amino acids. CDR3 loop: CASSQTTGAYNEQFF. For the CDR3, the DNA is TGCGCCAGCAGCCAAACGACAGGGGCCTACAATGAGCAGTTCTTC.

This clonotype showed up just a few times. The gene calls are TRBV12-3 or TRBV12-4 and TRBJ1-1; D not certain. The CDR3 spans 14 residues. The V and J ends lost 2 bases and 1 base respectively, with 8 bases between them. The CDR3 region is CASSLPPRNTEAFF. The CDR3, as DNA: TGTGCCAGCAGTTTACCTCCCAGGAACACTGAAGCTTTCTTT.

In its sample, this clonotype was seen a few times. The V and J genes are TRBV7-6 and TRBJ1-2; no clear D. Trimming removed 1 base at V and 6 bases at J, with 12 bases between. The germline CDR1 and CDR2 sequences are SGHVS and FNYEAQ. The CDR3 extends over 14 amino acids. The CDR3 DNA is TGTGCCAGCAGCTTAGGTTTAGAGGCCCATGGCTACACCTTC. It encodes CASSLGLEAHGYTF. The full variable domain, rest sourced from reference TRBV7-6 and TRBJ1-2, is GAGVSQSPRYKVTKRGQDVALRCDPISGHVSLYWYRQALGQGPEFLTYFNYEAQQDKSGLPNDRFSAERPEGSISTLTIQRTEQRDSAMYRCASSLGLEAHGYTFGSGTRLTVV.

The gene calls are TRBV2 and TRBJ2-5; D gene unclear. V lost 2 bases to trimming and J lost 3 bases, with 10 bases between them. Germline V gene data show CDR1 as SNHLY and CDR2 as FYNNEI. The CDR3 length is 14 residues. CDR3 nucleotides: TGTGCCAGCAGTGAATGGGTTTCAGAAGAGACCCAGTACTTC. Translation gives CASSEWVSEETQYF.